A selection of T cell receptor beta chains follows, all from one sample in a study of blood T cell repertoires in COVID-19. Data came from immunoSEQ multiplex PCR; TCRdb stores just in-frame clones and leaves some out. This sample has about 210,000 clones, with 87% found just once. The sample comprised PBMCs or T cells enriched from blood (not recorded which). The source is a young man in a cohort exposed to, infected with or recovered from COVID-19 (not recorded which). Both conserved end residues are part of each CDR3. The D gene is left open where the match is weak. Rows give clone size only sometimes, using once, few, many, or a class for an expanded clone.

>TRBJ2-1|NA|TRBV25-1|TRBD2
CASSEGTSGNTNEQFF
TGTGCCAGCAGTGAAGGGACTAGCGGAAACACCAATGAGCAGTTCTTC
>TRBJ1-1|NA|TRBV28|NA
CASSLWRVNTEAFF
TGTGCCAGCAGTTTATGGAGGGTGAACACTGAAGCTTTCTTT
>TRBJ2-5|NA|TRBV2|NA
CANHQGGETQYF
TGTGCCAACCACCAGGGCGGCGAGACCCAGTACTTC
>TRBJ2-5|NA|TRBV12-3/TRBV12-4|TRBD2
CASTLSGPGTQYF
TGTGCCAGCACCCTTAGCGGGCCCGGGACCCAGTACTTC
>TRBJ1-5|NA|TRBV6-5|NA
CASSSSGHNQPQHF
TGTGCCAGCAGTTCAAGCGGTCACAATCAGCCCCAGCATTTT
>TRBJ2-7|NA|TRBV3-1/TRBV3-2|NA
CASSQGPDSFHPRHEQYF
TGTGCCAGCAGCCAAGGTCCCGACAGCTTCCATCCCCGCCACGAGCAGTACTTC
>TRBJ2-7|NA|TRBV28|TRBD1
CASSPEGQGGYEQYF
TGTGCCAGCAGTCCGGAGGGACAGGGGGGCTACGAGCAGTACTTC
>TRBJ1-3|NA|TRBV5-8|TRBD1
CASSMGQGGNTIYF
TGTGCCAGCAGCATGGGACAGGGGGGAAACACCATATATTTT
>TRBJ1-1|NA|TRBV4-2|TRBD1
CASSPTRTGFGTEAFF
TGTGCCAGCAGCCCTACGCGGACAGGGTTTGGCACTGAAGCTTTCTTT
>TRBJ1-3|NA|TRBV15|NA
CATSRDYPGSGNTIYF
TGTGCCACCAGCAGAGATTACCCCGGCTCTGGAAACACCATATATTTT
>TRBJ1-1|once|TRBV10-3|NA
CAATSMINYEAFF
TGTGCCGCAACCTCTATGATCAACTATGAAGCTTTCTTT
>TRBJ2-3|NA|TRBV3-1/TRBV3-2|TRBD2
CASRPAGGWDTQYF
TGTGCCAGCAGGCCCGCGGGAGGGTGGGATACGCAGTATTTT
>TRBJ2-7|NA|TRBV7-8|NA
CASSRTDYEQYF
TGTGCCAGCAGCCGGACAGACTACGAGCAGTACTTC
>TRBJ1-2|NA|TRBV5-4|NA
CASSSQGQSYGYTF
TGTGCCAGCAGCTCGCAAGGACAGAGTTATGGCTACACCTTC
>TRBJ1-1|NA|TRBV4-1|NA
CASSRESHTEAFF
TGCGCCAGCAGCCGAGAATCTCACACTGAAGCTTTCTTT
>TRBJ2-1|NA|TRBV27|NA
CASSFSPAYNEQFF
TGTGCCAGCAGTTTTTCCCCCGCCTACAATGAGCAGTTCTTC
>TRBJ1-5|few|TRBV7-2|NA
CASSSRGGSNQPQHF
TGTGCCAGCAGTTCCCGGGGGGGTAGCAATCAGCCCCAGCATTTT
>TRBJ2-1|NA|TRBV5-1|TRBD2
CASSLSGRSPYNEQFF
TGCGCCAGCAGCTTAAGCGGGAGGAGCCCCTACAATGAGCAGTTCTTC
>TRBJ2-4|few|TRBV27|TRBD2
CANLAGGPNIQYF
TGTGCCAACCTAGCGGGAGGGCCAAACATTCAGTACTTC
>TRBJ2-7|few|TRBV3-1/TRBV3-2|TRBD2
CASSRTRDYEQYF
TGTGCCAGCAGCCGGACTAGGGACTACGAGCAGTACTTC
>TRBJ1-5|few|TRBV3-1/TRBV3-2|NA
CASSLGTLRNQPQHF
TGTGCCAGCAGCCTCGGGACTCTCCGCAATCAGCCCCAGCATTTT
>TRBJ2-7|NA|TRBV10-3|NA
CAISESTLMTEQYF
TGTGCCATCAGTGAGTCGACTCTGATGACCGAGCAGTACTTC
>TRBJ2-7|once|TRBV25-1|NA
CASSAGREQYF
TGTGCCAGCAGTGCCGGCAGGGAGCAGTACTTC
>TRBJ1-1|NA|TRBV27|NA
CASSWSGENTEAFF
TGTGCCAGCAGTTGGTCCGGAGAGAACACTGAAGCTTTCTTT
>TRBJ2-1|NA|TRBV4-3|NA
CASSQYPSGVGPNEQFF
TGCGCCAGCAGCCAATATCCATCGGGAGTAGGGCCAAATGAGCAGTTCTTC
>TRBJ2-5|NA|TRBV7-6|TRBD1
CASSLQRQGGETQYF
TGTGCCAGCAGCTTACAGCGACAGGGCGGAGAGACCCAGTACTTC
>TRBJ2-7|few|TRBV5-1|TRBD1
CASSLAWGDRGTYEQYF
TGCGCCAGCAGCTTGGCCTGGGGGGACAGGGGGACCTACGAGCAGTACTTC
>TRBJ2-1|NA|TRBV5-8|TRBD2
CASSLLGLAGVIYNEQFF
TGTGCCAGCAGCTTGTTGGGACTAGCGGGAGTAATTTACAATGAGCAGTTCTTC
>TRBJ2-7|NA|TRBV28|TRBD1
CASKSTGRYEQYF
TGTGCCAGCAAGTCGACAGGGCGCTACGAGCAGTACTTC
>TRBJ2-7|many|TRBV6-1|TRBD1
CASSVRDRGFGSNSYEQYF
TGTGCCAGCAGTGTGAGGGACAGGGGTTTCGGGTCCAACTCCTACGAGCAGTACTTC
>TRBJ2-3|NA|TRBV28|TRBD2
CASSLWKLADTDTQYF
TGTGCCAGCAGTTTATGGAAACTAGCGGACACAGATACGCAGTATTTT
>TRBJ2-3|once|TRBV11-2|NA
CASSLDGGGYTQYF
TGTGCCAGCAGCTTAGATGGAGGAGGATATACGCAGTATTTT